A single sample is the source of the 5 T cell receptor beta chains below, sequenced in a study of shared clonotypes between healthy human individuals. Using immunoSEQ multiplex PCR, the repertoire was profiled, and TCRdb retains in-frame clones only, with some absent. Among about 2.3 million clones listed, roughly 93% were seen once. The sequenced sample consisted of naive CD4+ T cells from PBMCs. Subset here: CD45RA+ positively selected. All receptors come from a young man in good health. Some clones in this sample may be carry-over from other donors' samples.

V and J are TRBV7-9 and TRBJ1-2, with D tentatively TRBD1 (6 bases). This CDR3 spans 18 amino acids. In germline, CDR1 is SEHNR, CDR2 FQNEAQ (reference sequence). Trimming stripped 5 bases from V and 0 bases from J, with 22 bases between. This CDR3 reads CASSPGIAGDYSNYGYTF. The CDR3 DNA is TGTGCCAGCAGCCCCGGGATTGCAGGGGACTACTCTAACTATGGCTACACCTTC. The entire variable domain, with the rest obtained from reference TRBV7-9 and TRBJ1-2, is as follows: DTGVSQNPRHKITKRGQNVTFRCDPISEHNRLYWYRQTLGQGPEFLTYFQNEAQLEKSRLLSDRFSAERPKGSFSTLEIQRTEQGDSAMYLCASSPGIAGDYSNYGYTFGSGTRLTVV.

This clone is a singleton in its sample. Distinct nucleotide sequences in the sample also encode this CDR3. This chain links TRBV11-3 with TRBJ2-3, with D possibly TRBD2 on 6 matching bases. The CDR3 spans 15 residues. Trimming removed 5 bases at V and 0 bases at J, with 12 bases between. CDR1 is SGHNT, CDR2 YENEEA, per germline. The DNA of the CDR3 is TGTGCCAGCAGCACCGGGACTGGGAGCACAGATACGCAGTATTTT. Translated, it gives CASSTGTGSTDTQYF. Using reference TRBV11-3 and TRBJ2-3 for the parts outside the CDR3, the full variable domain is EAGVVQSPRYKIIEKKQPVAFWCNPISGHNTLYWYLQNLGQGPELLIRYENEEAVDDSQLPKDRFSAERLKGVDSTLKIQPAELGDSAVYLCASSTGTGSTDTQYFGPGTRLTVL.

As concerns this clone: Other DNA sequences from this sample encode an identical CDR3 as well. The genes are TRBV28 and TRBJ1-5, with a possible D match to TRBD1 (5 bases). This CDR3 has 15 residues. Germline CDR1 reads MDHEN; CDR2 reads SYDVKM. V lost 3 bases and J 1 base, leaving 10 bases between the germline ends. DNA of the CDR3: TGTGCCAGCAGTTTGGGAGGGGCCAGCAATCAGCCCCAGCATTTT. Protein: CASSLGGASNQPQHF.

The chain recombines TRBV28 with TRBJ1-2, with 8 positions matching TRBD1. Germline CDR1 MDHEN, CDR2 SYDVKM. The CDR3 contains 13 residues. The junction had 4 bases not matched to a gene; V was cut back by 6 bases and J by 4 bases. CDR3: CASRDRVSYGYTF. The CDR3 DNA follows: TGTGCCAGCAGGGACAGGGTTAGCTATGGCTACACCTTC.

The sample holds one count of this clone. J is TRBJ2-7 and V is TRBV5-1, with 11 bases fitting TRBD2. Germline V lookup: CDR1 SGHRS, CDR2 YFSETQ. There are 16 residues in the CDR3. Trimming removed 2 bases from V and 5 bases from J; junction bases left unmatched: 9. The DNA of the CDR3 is TGCGCCAGCAGCTTCGAACTAGCGGGAGCGGGGAACGAGCAGTACTTC. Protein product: CASSFELAGAGNEQYF.